This TCR beta chain comes out of a study of T cell changes during pregnancy in multiple sclerosis. Sequenced by immunoSEQ multiplex PCR; TCRdb stores in-frame clones only, minus some. The sample holds 45,000 or so clones, about 88% seen once. Trimming took 0 bases from V and 0 from J, leaving 9 bases between them. CDR3 length: 16 amino acids. Germline CDR1 and CDR2: LGHNA and YSLEER. The TCR sequence derives from a female donor in good health, enrolled as a control in a pregnancy study. The V and J genes are TRBV4-3 and TRBJ1-3, with unresolved D. This sample comprised CD8+ T cells from peripheral blood mononuclear cells, obtained after pregnancy. CDR3 sequence: CASSQDWRNSGNTIYF. The CDR3 region has the DNA TGCGCCAGCAGCCAAGATTGGCGGAACTCTGGAAACACCATATATTTT.